What follows is one TCR beta chain and its context. The antigen is unknown. This sample is drawn from a study of blood T cell dynamics during melanoma immunotherapy. About the study: Metastatic melanoma patients received first-line pembrolizumab or nivolumab plus ipilimumab. Study-wide results and limits: Unlike progressors, later disease-control patients had W3 repertoires gaining clonality or diversity.

This sample's time point: pre-treatment baseline. Response was assessed by RECIST 1.1 at 12 weeks, except a couple of rapid progressors. The method was immunoSEQ multiplex PCR; TCRdb's version includes in-frame clones alone and lacks a portion of them. The sample holds roughly 16,000 clones, roughly nine tenths seen once. This CDR3 is built from 14 residues. The junction had 5 bases not matched to a gene; V was cut back by 3 bases and J by 4 bases. Germline assignment: CDR1 SGDLS and CDR2 YYNGEE. The receptor comes from a human donor with melanoma. The sample here was blood, taken from a patient treated with checkpoint blockade. V usage is TRBV9 and J usage is TRBJ2-3; 7 nucleotides align to TRBD1. The CDR3 sequence is CASSATGNADTQYF. As DNA, the CDR3 is TGTGCCAGCAGCGCGACAGGGAATGCAGATACGCAGTATTTT.